Below, 5 T cell receptor beta chains from the same sample are listed, as sequenced in a study of blood T cell repertoires in COVID-19. Here immunoSEQ multiplex PCR was the method, and the copy in TCRdb shows in-frame clones only, minus some. The sample includes roughly 200,000 clones, around 87% of them seen just once. Sequenced sample: peripheral blood. The receptors derive from a woman in her 30s with active or convalescent COVID-19.

The chain employs TRBV3-1 (or the pseudogene TRBV3-2) and TRBJ2-5; unclear D gene. V was trimmed by 6 bases and J by 1 base, leaving 12 bases between them. The CDR3 is 14 amino acids. Germline CDR1 LGHDT, CDR2 YNNKEL (reference sequence). This CDR3 is CASSRGGIQETQYF. The CDR3 coding sequence is TGTGCCAGCAGTAGAGGCGGAATCCAAGAGACCCAGTACTTC.

This chain uses TRBV5-5 with TRBJ1-6, with 9 bases that match TRBD1. The CDR3 sequence is 17 residues long. Germline CDR1 and CDR2: SGHKS and YYEKEE (reference sequence). J lost 0 bases, V lost 3 bases, and 4 bases had no gene match. The CDR3 loop is CASSSTGGNSYNSPLHF. CDR3 sequence (DNA): TGTGCCAGCAGCTCCACAGGGGGCAACTCCTATAATTCACCCCTCCACTTT.

J is TRBJ1-6 and V is TRBV6-5; the D gene is possibly TRBD1 (6 bases). The CDR3 spans 15 residues. Germline V lookup: CDR1 MNHEY, CDR2 SVGAGI. V lost 6 bases and J lost 1, with 10 bases in between. CDR3 amino acids: CASRSGESYNSPLHF. CDR3 nucleotide sequence: TGTGCCAGCAGATCAGGGGAGTCCTATAATTCACCCCTCCACTTT.

V gene TRBV19 combines with J gene TRBJ2-7; D not resolved. Germline CDR1 LNHDA, CDR2 SQIVND (reference sequence). The CDR3 covers 15 residues. V lost 4 bases and J lost 0, with 13 bases in between. CDR3 sequence reads: CASSSLLSSSYEQYF. As DNA, the CDR3 is TGTGCCAGTAGTAGTTTACTATCCAGCTCCTACGAGCAGTACTTC.

This clone was recorded a few times. The chain uses TRBV2 and TRBJ2-1, with TRBD1 matching 7 bases. Unmatched junction bases numbered 5, after V lost 3 bases and J lost 6 bases. The CDR3 consists of 14 residues. Germline-derived CDR1 and CDR2 are SNHLY and FYNNEI. The CDR3 sequence is CASSDRPGGNEQFF. The CDR3 region has the DNA TGTGCCAGCAGTGATAGGCCAGGGGGCAATGAGCAGTTCTTC.